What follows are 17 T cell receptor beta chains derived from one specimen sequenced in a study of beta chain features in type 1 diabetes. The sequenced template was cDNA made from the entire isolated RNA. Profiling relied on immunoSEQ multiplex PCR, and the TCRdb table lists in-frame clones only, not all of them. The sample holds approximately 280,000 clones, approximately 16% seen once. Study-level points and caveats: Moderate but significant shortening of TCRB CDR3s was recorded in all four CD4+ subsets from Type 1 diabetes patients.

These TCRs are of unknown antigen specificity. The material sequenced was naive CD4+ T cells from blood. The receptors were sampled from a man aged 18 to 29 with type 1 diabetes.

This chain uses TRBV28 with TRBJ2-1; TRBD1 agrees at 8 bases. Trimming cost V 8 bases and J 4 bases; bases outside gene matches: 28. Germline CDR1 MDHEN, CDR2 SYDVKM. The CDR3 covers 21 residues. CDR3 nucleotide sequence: TGTGCCAGCCTCGGAACAGGGGGTAACCCTAACAGGGAGGTGAGGTACAATGAGCAGTTCTTC. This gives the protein CASLGTGGNPNREVRYNEQFF.

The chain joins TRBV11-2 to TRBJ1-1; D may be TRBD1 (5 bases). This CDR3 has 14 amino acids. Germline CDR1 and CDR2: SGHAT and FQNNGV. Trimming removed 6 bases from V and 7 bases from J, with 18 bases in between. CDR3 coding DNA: TGTGCCAGCAGTCTAAGGGGAGGGAAGGGTGAAGCTTTCTTT. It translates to CASSLRGGKGEAFF.

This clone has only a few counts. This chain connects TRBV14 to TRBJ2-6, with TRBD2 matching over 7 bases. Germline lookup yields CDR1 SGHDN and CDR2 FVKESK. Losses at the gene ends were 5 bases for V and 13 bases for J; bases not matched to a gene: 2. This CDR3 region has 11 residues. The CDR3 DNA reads TGTGCCAGCAGCGGCGGGGGTGTCCTGACTTTC. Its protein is CASSGGGVLTF.

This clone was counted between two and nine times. The CDR3 DNA reads TGTGCCAGCAGCCCAGGACAGAGTGAAGCTTTCTTT. Its protein product is CASSPGQSEAFF. V is TRBV7-8 and J is TRBJ1-1, with D possibly TRBD1 on 6 matching bases. Germline lookup yields CDR1 SGHVS and CDR2 FQNEAQ. V was shortened by 5 bases and J by 7 bases, with 11 bases between the two germline ends. The CDR3 is 12 residues long.

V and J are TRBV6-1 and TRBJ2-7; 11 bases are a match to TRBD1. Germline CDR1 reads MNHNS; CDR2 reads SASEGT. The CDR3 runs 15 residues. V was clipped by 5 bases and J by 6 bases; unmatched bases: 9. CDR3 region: CASSSPGQGETEQYF. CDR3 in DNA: TGTGCCAGCAGTTCCCCGGGACAGGGGGAGACCGAGCAGTACTTC.

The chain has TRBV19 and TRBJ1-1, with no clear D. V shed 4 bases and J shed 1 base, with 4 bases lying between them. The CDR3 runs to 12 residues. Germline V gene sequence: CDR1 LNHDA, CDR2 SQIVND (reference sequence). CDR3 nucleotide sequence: TGTGCCAGTAGTAGACAGAACACTGAAGCTTTCTTT. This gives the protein CASSRQNTEAFF.

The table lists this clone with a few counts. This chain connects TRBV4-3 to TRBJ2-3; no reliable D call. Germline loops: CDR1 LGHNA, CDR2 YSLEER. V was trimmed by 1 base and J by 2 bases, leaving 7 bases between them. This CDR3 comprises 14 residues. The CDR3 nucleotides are TGCGCCAGCAGCCAAGTCGTGTACACAGATACGCAGTATTTT. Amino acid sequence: CASSQVVYTDTQYF.

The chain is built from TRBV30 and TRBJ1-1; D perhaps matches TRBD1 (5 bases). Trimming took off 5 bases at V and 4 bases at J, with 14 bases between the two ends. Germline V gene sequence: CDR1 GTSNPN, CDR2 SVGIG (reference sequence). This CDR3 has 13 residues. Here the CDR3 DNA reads TGTGCCTGGCGTACCGGGAGGGGCACTGAAGCTTTCTTT. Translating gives CAWRTGRGTEAFF. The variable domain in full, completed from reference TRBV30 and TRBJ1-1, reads SQTIHQWPATLVQPVGSPLSLECTVEGTSNPNLYWYRQAAGRGLQLLFYSVGIGQISSEVPQNLSASRPQDRQFILSSKKLLLSDSGFYLCAWRTGRGTEAFFGQGTRLTVV.

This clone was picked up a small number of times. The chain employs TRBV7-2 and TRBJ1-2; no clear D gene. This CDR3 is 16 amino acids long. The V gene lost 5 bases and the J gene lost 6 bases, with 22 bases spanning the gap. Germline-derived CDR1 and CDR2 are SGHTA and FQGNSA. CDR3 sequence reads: CASSTRRVNTRDGYTF. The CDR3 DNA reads TGTGCCAGCAGCACTAGACGGGTCAACACGAGGGATGGCTACACCTTC. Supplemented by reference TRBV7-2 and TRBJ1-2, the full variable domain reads GAGVSQSPSNKVTEKGKDVELRCDPISGHTALYWYRQSLGQGLEFLIYFQGNSAPDKSGLPSDRFSAERTGGSVSTLTIQRTQQEDSAVYLCASSTRRVNTRDGYTFGSGTRLTVV.

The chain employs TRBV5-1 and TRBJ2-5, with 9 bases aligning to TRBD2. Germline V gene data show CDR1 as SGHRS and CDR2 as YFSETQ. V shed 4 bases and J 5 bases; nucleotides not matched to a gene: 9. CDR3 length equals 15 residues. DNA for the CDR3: TGCGCCAGCAGCGAACCGGGACTAGCTGGCGAGACCCAGTACTTC. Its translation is CASSEPGLAGETQYF. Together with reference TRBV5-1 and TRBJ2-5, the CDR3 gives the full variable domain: KAGVTQTPRYLIKTRGQQVTLSCSPISGHRSVSWYQQTPGQGLQFLFEYFSETQRNKGNFPGRFSGRQFSNSRSEMNVSTLELGDSALYLCASSEPGLAGETQYFGPGTRLLVL.

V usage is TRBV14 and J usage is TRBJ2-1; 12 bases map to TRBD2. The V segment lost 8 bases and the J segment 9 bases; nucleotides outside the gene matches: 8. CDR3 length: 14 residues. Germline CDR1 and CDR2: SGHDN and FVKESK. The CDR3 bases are TGTGCCAGCGGCCTAGCGGGGGGGTACGCTGAGCAGTTCTTC. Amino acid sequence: CASGLAGGYAEQFF.

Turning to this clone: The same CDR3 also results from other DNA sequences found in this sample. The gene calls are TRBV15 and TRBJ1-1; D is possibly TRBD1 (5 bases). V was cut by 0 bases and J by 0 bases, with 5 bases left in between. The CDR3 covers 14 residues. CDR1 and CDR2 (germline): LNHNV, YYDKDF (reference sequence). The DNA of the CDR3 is TGTGCCACCAGCAGAGACAGGGTGAACACTGAAGCTTTCTTT. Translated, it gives CATSRDRVNTEAFF.

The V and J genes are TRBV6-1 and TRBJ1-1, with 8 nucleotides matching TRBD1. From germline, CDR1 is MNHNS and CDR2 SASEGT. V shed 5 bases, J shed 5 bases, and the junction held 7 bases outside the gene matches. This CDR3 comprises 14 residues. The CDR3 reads CASSTDRAETEAFF. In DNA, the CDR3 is TGTGCCAGCAGTACGGACAGGGCAGAAACTGAAGCTTTCTTT.

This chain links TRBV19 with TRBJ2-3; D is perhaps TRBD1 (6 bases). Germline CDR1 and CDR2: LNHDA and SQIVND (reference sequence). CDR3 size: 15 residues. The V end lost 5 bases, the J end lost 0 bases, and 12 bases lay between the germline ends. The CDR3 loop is CASSPTGMSTDTQYF. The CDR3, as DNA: TGTGCCAGTAGTCCGACAGGAATGAGCACAGATACGCAGTATTTT.

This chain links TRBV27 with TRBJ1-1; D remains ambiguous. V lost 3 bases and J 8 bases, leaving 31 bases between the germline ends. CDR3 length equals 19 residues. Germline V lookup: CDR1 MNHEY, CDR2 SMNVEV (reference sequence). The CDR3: CASSFLRVHNPDGGSEAFF. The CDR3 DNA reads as TGTGCCAGCAGTTTTTTGCGGGTCCACAATCCTGACGGAGGCTCCGAAGCTTTCTTT.

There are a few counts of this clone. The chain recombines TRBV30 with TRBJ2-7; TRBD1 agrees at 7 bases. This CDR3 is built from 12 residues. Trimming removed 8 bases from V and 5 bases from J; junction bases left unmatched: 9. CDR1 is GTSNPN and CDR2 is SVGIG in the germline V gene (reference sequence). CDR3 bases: TGTGCCATCGACAGGGCTCCCCACGAGCAGTACTTC. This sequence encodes CAIDRAPHEQYF.

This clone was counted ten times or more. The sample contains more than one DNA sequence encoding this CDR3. The CDR3 loop reads CSVAGYNEQFF. Here the CDR3 DNA reads TGCAGCGTTGCGGGATACAATGAGCAGTTCTTC. The V and J genes are TRBV29-1 and TRBJ2-1; D may be TRBD2 (5 bases). The germline V and J ends were trimmed by 4 bases and 4 bases, with 5 bases remaining between them. CDR3 length: 11 amino acids. The germline V gene has CDR1 SQVTM and CDR2 ANQGSEA.